This section outlines one TCR beta chain sequence together with its context. This clone appeared a few times. No antigen is known for it. No base quality values were provided; no much bigger clone lies one nucleotide off. Other DNA sequences in the sample encode the same CDR3. The cohort comprised around 690 healthy bone marrow donors. At the time of sampling, all cohort members were nominally healthy, though unrecorded immune exposures were likely present. The donor was CMV seropositive and was included in the group of 289 seropositive cohort members. Every donor gave a peripheral blood sample, and the peripheral blood mononuclear cells from that sample were used for TCR beta sequencing. The Qiagen DNeasy Blood Extraction Kit was used to extract genomic DNA from the blood cell samples. To prepare the library, the immunoSEQ multiplex PCR assay was applied. A mixture of 60 forward primers for TCR Vbeta segments and 13 reverse primers for TCR Jbeta segments was used in the multiplex PCR. Amplification of the CDR3 region of rearranged TCR beta genes was performed with a multiplex PCR assay on genomic DNA. The Illumina HiSeq System was used to sequence the amplified TCR beta libraries as 87-base-pair reads. The original pipeline was this. Across the 670 or so repertoires, a later analysis counted roughly 77 million unique TCR beta chains, 8.5 million to 12 million of which were shared by at least two donors. Raw reads were error-corrected and collapsed into unique sequences by a nearest-neighbor algorithm in which closely related sequences were merged to remove PCR and sequencing errors. V, D and J gene segments were assigned by aligning CDR3 sequences to IMGT reference sequences. For a sequence to be retained, a match of at least six nucleotides was required to both a V gene segment and a J gene segment. Rearrangements were called productive when the CDR3 lacked stop codons and stayed in frame with V and J; all others were non-productive. CDR3 was defined according to IMGT convention as the region running from the second conserved V-encoded cysteine to the conserved J-encoded phenylalanine. The earlier analysis of about 570 of the donors excluded any sequence lacking an unambiguous match to a single V gene segment. An earlier analysis of under 750 of the donors called V segments functional above 56.7% productive rearrangements and segregating when the between-donor standard deviation exceeded 5%. A statistical classification framework was built to diagnose cytomegalovirus status from the catalog of TCR beta chain sequences. In a later analysis, V and J genes were assigned by comparing TCR nucleotide sequences against IMGT/GENE-DB human TR gene sequences. Using the TCRdist pipeline, a later analysis assigned CDR3 sequences along with most-parsimonious VDJ recombination scenarios. A later analysis defined each TCR beta chain by its CDR3 amino acid sequence plus V-gene family, and excluded reads lacking a unique V-gene family. As a way to deal with suspected cross-contamination and a sequencing artifact, a later analysis dropped 450 to 700 nucleotide sequences that were highly shared and had low generation probability. A later analysis calculated a clonal expansion index for each public chain from normalized within-repertoire ranks of inferred template counts. In a later analysis, generation probabilities were computed using a VDJ recombination model fitted to out-of-frame rearrangements, and the results were checked against IGoR. A later analysis scored TCR-TCR, TCR-HLA and TCR-CMV co-occurrence with hypergeometric tests, applying a repertoire-size bias correction to TCR pairs. To estimate false discovery rates, a later analysis permuted the HLA or CMV assignments 20 times. In a later analysis, co-occurring TCRs were grouped using DBSCAN, and TCRdist sequence similarity was added for clustering within HLA-allele-positive subsets. For co-occurrence clustering, repertoires with fewer than 30,000 or more than 120,000 public chains were excluded, along with roughly 5 repertoires with anomalous nucleotide sharing. TCRdb stores this immuneACCESS table with in-frame sequences only. Part of the clones is absent; in the studies checked, under half of the shortfall reflects unresolved V genes, and no reason is known for the rest. That table is the source of V, J and clone size, and D and trimming were worked out from the DNA. The sample includes over 100,000 clones, with about three quarters observed a single time. The top ten clonotypes cover around 3% of the sample.

The data belong to a study of cytomegalovirus exposure and HLA in healthy donors (dated by TCRdb to between 2016 and 2019). Background for the entire study: According to an earlier analysis of several hundred of the donors, some 180 million T cells yielded 90 million to 140 million unique TCR beta sequences and 276 Gb of sequence data. All discovery cohort repertoires had been generated on a single sequencing platform. High-throughput TCR immunosequencing, statistical association of individual TCRs with disease status, and machine learning were combined to predict cytomegalovirus infection status. Genome-wide SNP genotypes for about 65% of the roughly 700 donors were used in a later genetic analysis, which treated that subset as a discovery cohort. Roughly 300 gigabases of sequencing data and approximately 92 million unique TCR sequences made up an early release that covered over 550 HLA-typed donors. Among about 360 genotyped donors of the cohort, an average of 235,054 unique TCR beta nucleotide sequences were sequenced per donor, about a sixth of them non-productive. In a later analysis, previously published TCR beta repertoires from 600 to 850 donors were re-analyzed and high-resolution HLA genotyping was added so that TCR occurrence patterns could be studied. Donor age, sex, ethnicity and CMV serostatus were compiled together with the repertoire data. Both class I and class II loci were covered by HLA typing, at four-digit resolution. An earlier analysis of around 580 of the donors used high-throughput TCR beta sequencing to judge whether each TCR beta V gene segment behaved as functional or pseudogenic. A separate validation cohort of roughly 130 different subjects was used in addition to the roughly 700-subject first cohort. In the later analysis, no new phenotypic data were used to find candidate immune exposures; instead, reliance was placed on TCR beta sequences and their occurrence across donors. Roughly 5 DR-DQ haplotypes were treated as single units for association and clustering because of strong linkage in the cohort. The study aimed to test whether signatures of past pathogen exposure could be identified by cataloging public T cell receptors. Using immunosequencing, the study profiled T cell repertoires from about 650 subjects and related those repertoires to cytomegalovirus serostatus. The genetic ancestry cluster associated with self-reported Caucasian donors included approximately 85% of the approximately 400 genotyped donors. Typing coverage differed by locus: A, B, C, DRB1 and DQB1 were typed in about 620-630 donors, DQA1 in about 500, DPA1 in around 610, and DPB1 in approximately 450.

The CDR3, from cysteine to phenylalanine, totals 13 residues. CDR3 DNA only is kept here, 39 bases in frame from base 1. CDR1 and CDR2 (SGHTA, FQGNSA) derive from the germline V gene. At the junction V is shortened by 6 bases and J by 3 bases, with 11 bases in between. What the work shows at the level of the full study, not this receptor alone: Some IMGT-functional V segments, including TRBV6-2 and TRBV6-3, could not be distinguished by the 87-base-pair reads and were therefore excluded. In a later analysis, HLA-associated TCR beta chains were found to be more clonally expanded and to have lower generation probabilities than equally common non-associated chains. When HLA alleles, especially DR and DQ, strongly co-occurred, attributing TCR associations to individual alleles was difficult. The earlier analysis of 587 of the donors excluded some 15 rarely observed V segments, including chromosome 9 orphons, because counts were too low. A further reported finding was that TCR beta sequences accurately predicted the HLA-A and HLA-B alleles for most subjects in the first cohort. In the study, about 150 TCR beta chains were listed as associated with cytomegalovirus. This cohort had only TCR beta chains sequenced, and the lack of alpha or paired-chain data limited which features could be detected. According to the authors, the approach could potentially be generalized to other disease states and immunological phenotypes. At a false discovery rate of 0.05, a later analysis linked roughly 17,000 TCR beta sequences to specific HLA alleles. An association between a missense DCLRE1C variant and V-gene and J-gene trimming of TCR beta chains was found in a later genetic analysis and replicated in an independent cohort. In an earlier analysis of several hundred of the donors, most TCR beta V segments were observed in productive rearrangements about 87% or about 30% of the time, broadly matching IMGT annotations. In a later genetic analysis, fewer N-insertions in productive TCRs were reported among donors in an Asian-associated ancestry cluster than the approximately 710-donor mean. Because some donors lacked HLA typing at each locus, the association tests relied only on the typed subset. Most CMV-associated TCR beta chains appeared to be HLA-restricted in a later analysis, and the HLA associations seemed to be driven largely by CMV exposure. In a later analysis, the rate of TCR association differed among HLA loci, with DRB1 alleles having the most associated TCRs and HLA-C alleles having the fewest. In a later analysis, several top co-occurrence clusters were reported to appear linked to parvovirus B19, influenza, CMV and Epstein-Barr virus. Correlated functional status among segregating V segments might be attributable to linkage disequilibrium, but an unknown experimental factor could not be ruled out. The classifier was reported to diagnose cytomegalovirus status with high specificity and sensitivity in both the original and validation cohorts. A few of the identified cytomegalovirus-associated TCR beta chains were confirmed in vitro to be specific for cytomegalovirus antigens. Most TCR sequences were observed very rarely across donors, whereas some public TCRs were present in many individuals. The sequencing pipeline was judged likely to have produced a cluster of highly shared sequence variants as a technical artifact. Roughly uniform sequencing depth across donors was assumed in presence/absence analyses, although this assumption may not hold. The only immune exposure information available for the cohort was CMV serostatus.

The TCR sequence derives from a woman between 25 and 40 years old in good health and CMV-seropositive. The chain is assembled from TRBV7-2 and TRBJ2-5; a weak D assignment points to TRBD2 (6 bases agree). Sequenced: PBMCs. The sequenced DNA: TGTGCCAGCAGTCGGGGCGGGGAAGAGACCCAGTACTTC. Its protein product is CASSRGGEETQYF.